This T cell receptor (beta chain) stems from a study of immune characteristics of hereditary and idiopathic chronic pancreatitis. Study-wide context: The study examined local immune cells and TCRbeta repertoires in the pancreas in hereditary and idiopathic chronic pancreatitis, using control pancreases from organ donors for comparison. TCRbeta sequencing covered a few control pancreases, 7 or 8 hereditary chronic pancreatitis pancreases and about 6 idiopathic chronic pancreatitis pancreases. Minimal in vitro experimental manipulation of pancreas-infiltrating T cells was the reason the gDNA-based approach was selected. Summary of the overall study and its limitations: Hereditary and idiopathic chronic pancreatitis differed in Vbeta-Jbeta gene family usage, including TRBV10, TRBV19, TRBV23 and TRBV5. Compared with controls, both chronic pancreatitis groups had significantly higher TCRbeta repertoire diversity and lower clonality. Patient tissue was available only at the time of TPIAT, so disease duration differences may have influenced immune findings. Among 10 to 15 chronic pancreatitis patients, higher numbers of productive TCR rearrangements went along with higher disease severity scores, showing a positive correlation. The study did not include chronic pancreatitis caused by alcohol use.

The library was generated by the immunoSEQ multiplex PCR assay. From pancreatic genomic DNA, the TCRbeta CDR3 region and adjacent sequences were amplified and sequenced. For the original study's pipeline: Repertoire diversity was assessed as a mean normalized Shannon-Wiener index, and productive clonality and productive rearrangement counts were also measured. The nonparametric Mann-Whitney U test was used to compare repertoire metrics between the control and chronic pancreatitis groups. CDR3beta sequences with identical amino acid composition and length across subjects were defined as shared clonotypes. TCRdb mirrors the immuneACCESS table, restricted to in-frame sequences. Some clones are absent from its copies; in checked studies, under half trace to an unresolved V gene, and the reason for the others is unknown. V and J calls plus clone size are reproduced from that table; the DNA served to infer D and trimming. This sample comprises about 14,000 clones, about 73% of them detected only once. Jointly, the top ten make up approximately 14% of the sample.

On this clone itself: Its antigen is not yet known. Per-nucleotide qualities are absent, and no much larger clonotype sits a single base away.

Chronic pancreatitis pancreas tissue came from patients undergoing total pancreatectomy with islet autotransplantation (TPIAT). No known history of diabetes was present in the included chronic pancreatitis patients. For TCRbeta sequencing, genomic DNA was pulled straight from bulk pancreas tissue, skipping any T cell sorting. At two US centers, pancreas tissues from patients and organ donors were collected on a consecutive basis. There are 14 amino acids in the CDR3, from cysteine to phenylalanine inclusive. The retained sequence is limited to the CDR3, 42 bases, with the frame set at the first base. Relative to germline, V is 7 bases shorter and J is 0 bases shorter, with 13 bases between their ends. The CDR1 and CDR2 encoded by the germline V gene are SQVTM and ANQGSEA.

The chain is made from TRBV29-1 and TRBJ2-1; the D gene is perhaps TRBD2, from 6 matching bases. This clonotype was obtained from a human donor with chronic pancreatitis. The sequenced material came from pancreas tissue with hereditary chronic pancreatitis. In nucleotide form, the sequence is TGCAGCGCCTTGGCGGGGAGCTCCTACAATGAGCAGTTCTTC. This codes for CSALAGSSYNEQFF.